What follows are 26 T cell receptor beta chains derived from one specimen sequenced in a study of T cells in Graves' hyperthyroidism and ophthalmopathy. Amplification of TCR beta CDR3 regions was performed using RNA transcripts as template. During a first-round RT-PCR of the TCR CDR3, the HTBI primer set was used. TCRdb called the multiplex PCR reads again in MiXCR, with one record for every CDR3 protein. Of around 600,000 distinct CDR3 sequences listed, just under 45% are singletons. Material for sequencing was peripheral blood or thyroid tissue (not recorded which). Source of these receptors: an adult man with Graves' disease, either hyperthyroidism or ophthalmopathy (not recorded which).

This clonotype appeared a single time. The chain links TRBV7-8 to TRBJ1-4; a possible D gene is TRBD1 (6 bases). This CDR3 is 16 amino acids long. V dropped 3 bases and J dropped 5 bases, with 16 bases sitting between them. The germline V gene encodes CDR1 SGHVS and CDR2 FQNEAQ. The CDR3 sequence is CASSFGQGFGNEKLFF. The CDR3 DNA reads TGTGCCAGCAGCTTCGGCCAGGGGTTCGGCAATGAAAAACTGTTTTTT. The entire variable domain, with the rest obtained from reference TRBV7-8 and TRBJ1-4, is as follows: GAGVSQSPRYKVAKRGQDVALRCDPISGHVSLFWYQQALGQGPEFLTYFQNEAQLDKSGLPSDRFFAERPEGSVSTLKIQRTQQEDSAVYLCASSFGQGFGNEKLFFGSGTQLSVL.

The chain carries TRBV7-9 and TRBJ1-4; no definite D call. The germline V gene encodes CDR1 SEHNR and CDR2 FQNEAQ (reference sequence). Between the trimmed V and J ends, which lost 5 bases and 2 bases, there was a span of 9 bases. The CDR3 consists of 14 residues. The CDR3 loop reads CASSPGITNEKLFF. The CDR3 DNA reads TGTGCCAGCAGCCCGGGTATCACTAATGAAAAACTGTTTTTT. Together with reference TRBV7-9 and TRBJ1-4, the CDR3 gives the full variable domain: DTGVSQNPRHKITKRGQNVTFRCDPISEHNRLYWYRQTLGQGPEFLTYFQNEAQLEKSRLLSDRFSAERPKGSFSTLEIQRTEQGDSAMYLCASSPGITNEKLFFGSGTQLSVL.

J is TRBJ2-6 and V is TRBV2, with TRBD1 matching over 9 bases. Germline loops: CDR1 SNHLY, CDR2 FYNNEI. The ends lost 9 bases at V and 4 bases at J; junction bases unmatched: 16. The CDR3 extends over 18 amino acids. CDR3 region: CASSRDREDSTGANVLTF. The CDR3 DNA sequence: TGTGCCAGTAGCCGGGACAGGGAGGATAGCACCGGGGCCAACGTCCTGACTTTC.

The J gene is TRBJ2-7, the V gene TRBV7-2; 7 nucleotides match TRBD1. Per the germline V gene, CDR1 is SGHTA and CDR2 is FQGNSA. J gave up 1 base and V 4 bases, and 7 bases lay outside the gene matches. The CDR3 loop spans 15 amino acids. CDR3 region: CASSSTKGQSYEQYF. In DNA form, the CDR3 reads TGTGCCAGCAGCTCCACTAAGGGACAGTCCTACGAGCAGTACTTC.

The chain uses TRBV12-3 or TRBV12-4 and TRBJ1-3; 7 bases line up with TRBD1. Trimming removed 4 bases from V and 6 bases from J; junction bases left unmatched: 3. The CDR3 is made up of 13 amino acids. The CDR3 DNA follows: TGTGCCAGCAGTTGGGGACAGCCAAACACCATATATTTT. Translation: CASSWGQPNTIYF.

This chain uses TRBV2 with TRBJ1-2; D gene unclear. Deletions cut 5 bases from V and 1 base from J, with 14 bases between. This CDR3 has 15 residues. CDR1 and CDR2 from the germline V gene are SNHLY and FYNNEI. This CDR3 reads CASSSRLGINYGYTF. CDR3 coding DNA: TGTGCCAGCAGTTCTCGACTGGGAATTAACTATGGCTACACCTTC.

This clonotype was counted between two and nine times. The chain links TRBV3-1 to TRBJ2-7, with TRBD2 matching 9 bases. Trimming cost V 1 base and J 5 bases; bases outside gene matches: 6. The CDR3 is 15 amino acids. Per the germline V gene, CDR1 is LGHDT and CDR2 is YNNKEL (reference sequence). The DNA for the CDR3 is TGTGCCAGCAGCCAAGTAGCTAGCGGGACCCACGAGCAGTACTTC. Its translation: CASSQVASGTHEQYF.

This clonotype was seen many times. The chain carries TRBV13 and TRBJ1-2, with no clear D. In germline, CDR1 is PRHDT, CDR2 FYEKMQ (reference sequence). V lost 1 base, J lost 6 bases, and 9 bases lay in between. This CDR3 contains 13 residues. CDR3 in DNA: TGTGCCAGCAGCTTAGCAGTCGGGGATGGCTACACCTTC. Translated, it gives CASSLAVGDGYTF.

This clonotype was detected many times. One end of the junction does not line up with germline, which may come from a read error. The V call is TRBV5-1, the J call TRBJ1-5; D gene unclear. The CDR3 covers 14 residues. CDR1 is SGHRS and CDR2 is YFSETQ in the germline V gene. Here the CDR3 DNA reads TGTGCCAGCAGCTTGTGGGGAGGGAATCAGCCCCAGCATTTT. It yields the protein CASSLWGGNQPQHF.

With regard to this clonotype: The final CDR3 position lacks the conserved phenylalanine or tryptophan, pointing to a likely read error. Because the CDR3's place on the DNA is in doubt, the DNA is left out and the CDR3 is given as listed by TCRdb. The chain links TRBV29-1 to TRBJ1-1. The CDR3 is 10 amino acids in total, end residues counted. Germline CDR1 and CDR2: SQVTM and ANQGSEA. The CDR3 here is CSVVPSGRPY.

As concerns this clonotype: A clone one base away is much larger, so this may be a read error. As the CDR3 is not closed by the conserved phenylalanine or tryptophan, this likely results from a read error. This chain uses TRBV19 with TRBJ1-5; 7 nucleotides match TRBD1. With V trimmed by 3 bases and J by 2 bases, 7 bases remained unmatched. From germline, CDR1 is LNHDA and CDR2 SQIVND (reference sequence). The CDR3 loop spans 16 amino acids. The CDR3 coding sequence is TGTGCCAGTAGTATCCGACAGGGTAGTGGCAATCAGCCCCAGCATCTT. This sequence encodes CASSIRQGSGNQPQHL.

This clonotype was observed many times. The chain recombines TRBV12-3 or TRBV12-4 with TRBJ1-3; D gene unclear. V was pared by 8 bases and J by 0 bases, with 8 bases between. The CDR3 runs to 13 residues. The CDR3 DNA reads TGTGCCAGCCTCAGTCCCTCTGGAAACACCATATATTTT. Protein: CASLSPSGNTIYF.

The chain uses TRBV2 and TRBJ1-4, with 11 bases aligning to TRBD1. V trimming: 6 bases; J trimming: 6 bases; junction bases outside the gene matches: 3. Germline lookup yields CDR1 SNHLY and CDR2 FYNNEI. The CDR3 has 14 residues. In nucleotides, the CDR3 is TGTGCCAGCAGACCGGGACAGGGGGATGAAAAACTGTTTTTT. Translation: CASRPGQGDEKLFF.

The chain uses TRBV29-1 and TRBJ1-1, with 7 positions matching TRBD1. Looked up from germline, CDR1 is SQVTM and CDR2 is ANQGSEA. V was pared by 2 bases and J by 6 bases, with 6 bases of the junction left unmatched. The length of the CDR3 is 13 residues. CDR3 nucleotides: TGCAGCGTTGAAAGCTCGGGACAGTCTGAAGCTTTCTTT. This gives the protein CSVESSGQSEAFF.

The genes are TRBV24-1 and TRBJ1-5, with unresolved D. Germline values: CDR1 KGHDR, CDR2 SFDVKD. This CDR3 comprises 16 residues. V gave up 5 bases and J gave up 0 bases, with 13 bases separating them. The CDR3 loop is CATSARRQYSNQPQHF. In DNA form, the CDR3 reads TGTGCCACCAGTGCTAGAAGGCAGTATAGCAATCAGCCCCAGCATTTT.

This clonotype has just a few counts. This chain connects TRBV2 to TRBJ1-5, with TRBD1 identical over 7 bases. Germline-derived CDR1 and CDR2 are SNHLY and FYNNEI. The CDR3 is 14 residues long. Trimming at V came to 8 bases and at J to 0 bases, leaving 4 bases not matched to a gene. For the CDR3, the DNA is TGTGCCAGCTATAGGACAGGTAGCAATCAGCCCCAGCATTTT. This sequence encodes CASYRTGSNQPQHF. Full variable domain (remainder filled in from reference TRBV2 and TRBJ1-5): EPEVTQTPSHQVTQMGQEVILRCVPISNHLYFYWYRQILGQKVEFLVSFYNNEISEKSEIFDDQFSVERPDGSNFTLKIRSTKLEDSAMYFCASYRTGSNQPQHFGDGTRLSIL.

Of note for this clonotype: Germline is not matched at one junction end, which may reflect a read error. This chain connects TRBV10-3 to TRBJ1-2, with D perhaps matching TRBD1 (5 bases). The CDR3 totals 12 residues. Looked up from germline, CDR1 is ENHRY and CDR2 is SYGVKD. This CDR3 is CASSEGDFRYTF. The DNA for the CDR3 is TGTGCCAGCAGTGAAGGGGACTTTCGCTACACCTTC.

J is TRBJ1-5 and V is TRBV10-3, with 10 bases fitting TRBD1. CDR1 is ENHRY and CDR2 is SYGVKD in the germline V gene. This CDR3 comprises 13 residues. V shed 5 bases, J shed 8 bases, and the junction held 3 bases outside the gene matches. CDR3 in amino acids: CAISTGTGEPQHF. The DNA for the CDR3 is TGTGCCATCAGTACCGGGACAGGGGAGCCCCAGCATTTT.

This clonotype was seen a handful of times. CDR3 in amino acids: CASSQMRETQYF. The DNA for the CDR3 is TGTGCCAGCAGCCAAATGAGAGAGACCCAGTACTTC. This chain connects TRBV14 to TRBJ2-5; D remains ambiguous. The CDR3 sequence is 12 residues long. Trimming removed 2 bases from V and 4 bases from J, with 5 bases in between. Germline V gene data show CDR1 as SGHDN and CDR2 as FVKESK.

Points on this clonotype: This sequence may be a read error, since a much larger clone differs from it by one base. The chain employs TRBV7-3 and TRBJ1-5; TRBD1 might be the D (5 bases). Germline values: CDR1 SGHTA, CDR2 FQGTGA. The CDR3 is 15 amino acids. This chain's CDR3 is CASSQVPGVLGPRHF. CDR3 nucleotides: TGCGCCAGCAGCCAAGTCCCGGGGGTCCTTGGGCCCCGGCATTTT.

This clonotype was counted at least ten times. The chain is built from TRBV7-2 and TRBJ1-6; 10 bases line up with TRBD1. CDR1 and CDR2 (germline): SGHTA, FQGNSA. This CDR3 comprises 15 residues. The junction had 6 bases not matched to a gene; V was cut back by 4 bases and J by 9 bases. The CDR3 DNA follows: TGTGCCAGCAGCTCAGCAGGGACAGGGGTTTCACCCCTCCACTTT. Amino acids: CASSSAGTGVSPLHF.

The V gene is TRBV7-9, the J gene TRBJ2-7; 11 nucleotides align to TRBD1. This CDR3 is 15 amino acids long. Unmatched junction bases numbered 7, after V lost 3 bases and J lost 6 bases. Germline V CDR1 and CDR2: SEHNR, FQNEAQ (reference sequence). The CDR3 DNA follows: TGTGCCAGCAGCTTCCGGGACAGGGGGGCGGCCGAGCAGTACTTC. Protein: CASSFRDRGAAEQYF. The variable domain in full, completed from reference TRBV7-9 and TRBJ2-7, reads DTGVSQNPRHKITKRGQNVTFRCDPISEHNRLYWYRQTLGQGPEFLTYFQNEAQLEKSRLLSDRFSAERPKGSFSTLEIQRTEQGDSAMYLCASSFRDRGAAEQYFGPGTRLTVT.

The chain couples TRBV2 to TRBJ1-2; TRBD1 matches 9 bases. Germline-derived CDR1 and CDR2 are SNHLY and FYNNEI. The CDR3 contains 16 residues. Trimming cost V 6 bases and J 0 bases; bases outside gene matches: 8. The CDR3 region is CASRFPGTGTNYGYTF. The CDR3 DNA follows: TGTGCCAGCAGGTTCCCCGGGACAGGGACTAACTATGGCTACACCTTC.

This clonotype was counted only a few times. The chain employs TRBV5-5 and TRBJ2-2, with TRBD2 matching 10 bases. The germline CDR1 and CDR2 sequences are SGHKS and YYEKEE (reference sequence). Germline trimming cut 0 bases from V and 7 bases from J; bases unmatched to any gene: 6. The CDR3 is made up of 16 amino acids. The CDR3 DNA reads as TGTGCCAGCAGCTTGGCCGTCGGGACTAGCGACGGGGAGCTGTTTTTT. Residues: CASSLAVGTSDGELFF. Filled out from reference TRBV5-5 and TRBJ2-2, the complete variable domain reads DAGVTQSPTHLIKTRGQQVTLRCSPISGHKSVSWYQQVLGQGPQFIFQYYEKEERGRGNFPDRFSARQFPNYSSELNVNALLLGDSALYLCASSLAVGTSDGELFFGEGSRLTVL.

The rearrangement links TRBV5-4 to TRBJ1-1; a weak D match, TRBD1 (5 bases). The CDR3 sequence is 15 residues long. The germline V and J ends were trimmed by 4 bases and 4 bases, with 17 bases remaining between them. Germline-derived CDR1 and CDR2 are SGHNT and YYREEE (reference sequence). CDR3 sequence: CASSRHMGVSTEAFF. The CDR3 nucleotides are TGTGCCAGCAGCCGGCACATGGGGGTTAGCACTGAAGCTTTCTTT.

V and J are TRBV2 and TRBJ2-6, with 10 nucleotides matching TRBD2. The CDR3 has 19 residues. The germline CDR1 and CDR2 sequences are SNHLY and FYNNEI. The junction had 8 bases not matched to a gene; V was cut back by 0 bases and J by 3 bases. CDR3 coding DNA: TGTGCCAGCAGTGAAGCCAGCGGGGGGGGGGCGAGTGGGGCCAACGTCCTGACTTTC. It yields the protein CASSEASGGGASGANVLTF.